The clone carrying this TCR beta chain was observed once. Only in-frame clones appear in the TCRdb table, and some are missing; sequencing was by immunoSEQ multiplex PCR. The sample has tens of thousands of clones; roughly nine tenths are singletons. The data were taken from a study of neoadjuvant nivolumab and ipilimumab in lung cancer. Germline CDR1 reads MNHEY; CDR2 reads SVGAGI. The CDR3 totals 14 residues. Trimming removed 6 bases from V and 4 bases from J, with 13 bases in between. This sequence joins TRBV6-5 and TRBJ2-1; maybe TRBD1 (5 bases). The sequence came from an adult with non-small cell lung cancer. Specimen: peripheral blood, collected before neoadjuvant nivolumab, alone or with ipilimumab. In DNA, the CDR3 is TGTGCCAGCAGAGAACAGGTCCCTTACAATGAGCAGTTCTTC. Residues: CASREQVPYNEQFF.